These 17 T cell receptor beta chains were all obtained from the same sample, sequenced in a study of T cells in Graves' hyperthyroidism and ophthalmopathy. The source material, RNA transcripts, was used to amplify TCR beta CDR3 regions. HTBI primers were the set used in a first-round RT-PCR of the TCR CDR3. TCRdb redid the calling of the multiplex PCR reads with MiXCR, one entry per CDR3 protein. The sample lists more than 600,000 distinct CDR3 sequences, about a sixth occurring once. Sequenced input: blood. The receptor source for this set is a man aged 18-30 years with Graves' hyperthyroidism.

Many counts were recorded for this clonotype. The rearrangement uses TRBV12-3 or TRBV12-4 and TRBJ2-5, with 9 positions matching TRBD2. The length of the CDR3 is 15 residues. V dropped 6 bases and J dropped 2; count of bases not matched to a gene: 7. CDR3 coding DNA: TGTGCCAGCAGCGTACTAGCGGGTGTGCAAGAGACCCAGTACTTC. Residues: CASSVLAGVQETQYF.

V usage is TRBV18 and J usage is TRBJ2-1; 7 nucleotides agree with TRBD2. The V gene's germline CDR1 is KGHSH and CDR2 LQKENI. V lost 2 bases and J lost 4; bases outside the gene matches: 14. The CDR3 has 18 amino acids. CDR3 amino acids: CASSPFHMVREYYNEQFF. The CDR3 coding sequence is TGTGCCAGCTCACCATTCCACATGGTGCGGGAGTATTACAATGAGCAGTTCTTC.

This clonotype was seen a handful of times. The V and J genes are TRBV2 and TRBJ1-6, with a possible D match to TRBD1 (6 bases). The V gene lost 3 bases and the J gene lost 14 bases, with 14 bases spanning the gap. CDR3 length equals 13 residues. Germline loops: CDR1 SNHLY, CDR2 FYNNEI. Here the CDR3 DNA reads TGTGCCAGCAGTGATCCCAGGGGAGAGGCCCTCCACTTT. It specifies CASSDPRGEALHF.

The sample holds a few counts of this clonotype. The CDR3 protein is CSARGGTSRNEQFF. The CDR3 DNA is TGCAGTGCTAGGGGGGGGACTAGCCGCAATGAGCAGTTCTTC. The J gene is TRBJ2-1, the V gene TRBV20-1, with TRBD2 identical over 9 bases. The CDR3 is 14 amino acids. The germline V gene has CDR1 DFQATT and CDR2 SNEGSKA (reference sequence). V shed 3 bases, J shed 6 bases, and the junction held 6 bases outside the gene matches.

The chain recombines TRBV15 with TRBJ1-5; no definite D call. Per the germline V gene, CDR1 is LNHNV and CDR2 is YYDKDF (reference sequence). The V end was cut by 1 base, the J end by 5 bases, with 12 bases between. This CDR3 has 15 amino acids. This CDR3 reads CATSRGGGEDQPQHF. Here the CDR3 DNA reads TGTGCCACCAGCAGAGGGGGAGGTGAAGATCAGCCCCAGCATTTT.

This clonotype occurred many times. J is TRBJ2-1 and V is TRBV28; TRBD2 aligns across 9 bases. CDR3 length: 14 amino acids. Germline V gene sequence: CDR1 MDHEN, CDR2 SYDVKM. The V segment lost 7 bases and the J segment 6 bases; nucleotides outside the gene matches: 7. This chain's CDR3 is CASKGGGGVNEQFF. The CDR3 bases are TGTGCCAGCAAGGGTGGCGGGGGGGTCAATGAGCAGTTCTTC.

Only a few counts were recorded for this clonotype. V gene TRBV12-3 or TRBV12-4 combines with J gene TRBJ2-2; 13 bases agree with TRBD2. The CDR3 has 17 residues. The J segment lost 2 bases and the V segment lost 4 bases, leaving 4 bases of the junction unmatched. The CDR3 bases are TGTGCCAGCAGTTGGGGGACTAGCGGGAAAAACACCGGGGAGCTGTTTTTT. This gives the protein CASSWGTSGKNTGELFF.

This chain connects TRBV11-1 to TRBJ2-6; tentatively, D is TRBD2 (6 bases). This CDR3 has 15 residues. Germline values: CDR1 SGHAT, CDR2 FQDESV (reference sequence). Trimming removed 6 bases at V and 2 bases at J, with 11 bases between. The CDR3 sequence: CASRSGGAGANVLTF. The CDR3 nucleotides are TGTGCCAGCAGATCCGGAGGGGCTGGGGCCAACGTCCTGACTTTC.

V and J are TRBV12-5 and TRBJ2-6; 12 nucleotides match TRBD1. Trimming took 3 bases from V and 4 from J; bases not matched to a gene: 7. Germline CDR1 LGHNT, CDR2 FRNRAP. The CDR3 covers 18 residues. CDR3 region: CASGFPGQGALGANVLTF. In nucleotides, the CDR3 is TGTGCTAGTGGTTTCCCGGGACAGGGGGCGCTGGGGGCCAACGTCCTGACTTTC.

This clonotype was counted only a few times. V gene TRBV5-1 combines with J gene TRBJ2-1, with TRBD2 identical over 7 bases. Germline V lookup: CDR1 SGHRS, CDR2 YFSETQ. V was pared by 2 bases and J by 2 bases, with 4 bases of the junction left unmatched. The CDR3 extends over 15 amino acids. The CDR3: CASSLREGAYNEQFF. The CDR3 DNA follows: TGCGCCAGCAGCTTAAGGGAGGGCGCCTACAATGAGCAGTTCTTC. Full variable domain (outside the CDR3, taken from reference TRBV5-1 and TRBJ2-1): KAGVTQTPRYLIKTRGQQVTLSCSPISGHRSVSWYQQTPGQGLQFLFEYFSETQRNKGNFPGRFSGRQFSNSRSEMNVSTLELGDSALYLCASSLREGAYNEQFFGPGTRLTVL.

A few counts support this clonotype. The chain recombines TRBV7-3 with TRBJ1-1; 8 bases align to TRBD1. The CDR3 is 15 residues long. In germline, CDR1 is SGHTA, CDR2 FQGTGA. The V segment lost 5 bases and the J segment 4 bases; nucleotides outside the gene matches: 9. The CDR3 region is CASSPQAGGLTEAFF. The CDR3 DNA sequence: TGTGCCAGCAGCCCCCAAGCAGGGGGCCTCACTGAAGCTTTCTTT. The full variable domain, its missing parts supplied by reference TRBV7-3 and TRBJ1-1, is GAGVSQTPSNKVTEKGKYVELRCDPISGHTALYWYRQSLGQGPEFLIYFQGTGAADDSGLPNDRFFAVRPEGSVSTLKIQRTERGDSAVYLCASSPQAGGLTEAFFGQGTRLTVV.

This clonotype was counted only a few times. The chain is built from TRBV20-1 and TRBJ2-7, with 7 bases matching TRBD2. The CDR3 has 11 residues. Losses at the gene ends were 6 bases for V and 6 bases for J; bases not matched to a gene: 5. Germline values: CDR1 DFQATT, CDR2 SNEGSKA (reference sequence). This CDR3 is CSATQRGEQYF. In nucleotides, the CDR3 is TGCAGTGCCACGCAGCGGGGCGAGCAGTACTTC.

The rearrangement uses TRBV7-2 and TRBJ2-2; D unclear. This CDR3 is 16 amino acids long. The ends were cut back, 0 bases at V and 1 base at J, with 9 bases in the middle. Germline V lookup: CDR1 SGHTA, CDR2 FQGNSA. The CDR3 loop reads CASSLASGLNTGELFF. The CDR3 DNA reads TGTGCCAGCAGCTTAGCGTCCGGCCTGAACACCGGGGAGCTGTTTTTT.

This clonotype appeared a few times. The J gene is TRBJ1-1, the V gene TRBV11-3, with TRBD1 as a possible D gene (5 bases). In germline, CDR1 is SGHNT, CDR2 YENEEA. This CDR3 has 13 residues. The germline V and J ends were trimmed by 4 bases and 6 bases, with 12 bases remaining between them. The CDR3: CASSSRDPAEAFF. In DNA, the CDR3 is TGTGCCAGCAGCTCTCGGGACCCCGCTGAAGCTTTCTTT.

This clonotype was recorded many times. The CDR3 DNA sequence: TGTGCCAGCAGCTTAGTAAAGCGGGAGGGGTGGCAGTTCTTC. This sequence encodes CASSLVKREGWQFF. The V gene is TRBV7-2, the J gene TRBJ2-1, with 10 bases matching TRBD2. CDR3 length equals 14 residues. J gave up 12 bases and V 1 base, and 6 bases lay outside the gene matches. Germline CDR1 reads SGHTA; CDR2 reads FQGNSA.

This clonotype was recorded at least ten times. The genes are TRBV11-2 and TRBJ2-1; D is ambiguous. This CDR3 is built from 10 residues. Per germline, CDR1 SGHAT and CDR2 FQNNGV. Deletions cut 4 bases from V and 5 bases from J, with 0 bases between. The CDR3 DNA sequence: TGTGCCAGCAGCTACAATGAGCAGTTCTTC. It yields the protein CASSYNEQFF.

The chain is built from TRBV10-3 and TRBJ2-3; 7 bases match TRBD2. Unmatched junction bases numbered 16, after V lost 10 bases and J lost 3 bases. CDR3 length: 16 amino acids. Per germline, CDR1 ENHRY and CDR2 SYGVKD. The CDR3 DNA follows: TGTGCCACCAGGGAGCGACTAGCCGGGGGGACAGATACGCAGTATTTT. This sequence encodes CATRERLAGGTDTQYF.